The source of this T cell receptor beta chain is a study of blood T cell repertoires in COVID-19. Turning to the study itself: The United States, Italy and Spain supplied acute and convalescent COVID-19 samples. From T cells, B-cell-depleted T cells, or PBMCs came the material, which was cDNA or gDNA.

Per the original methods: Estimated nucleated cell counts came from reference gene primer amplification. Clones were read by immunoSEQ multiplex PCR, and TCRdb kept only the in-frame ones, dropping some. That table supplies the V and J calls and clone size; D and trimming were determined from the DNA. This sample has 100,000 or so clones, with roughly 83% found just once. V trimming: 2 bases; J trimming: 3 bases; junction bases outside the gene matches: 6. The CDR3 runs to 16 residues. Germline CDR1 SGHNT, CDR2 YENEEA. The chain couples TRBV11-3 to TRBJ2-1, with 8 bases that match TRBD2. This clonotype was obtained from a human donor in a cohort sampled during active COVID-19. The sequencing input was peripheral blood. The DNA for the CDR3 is TGTGCCAGCAGCTTATACGGCAGCGGGGGCTACAATGAGCAGTTCTTC. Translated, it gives CASSLYGSGGYNEQFF.